Following are 23 T cell receptor beta chains from one sample sequenced in a study of T cell repertoires in cytomegalovirus infection. Antigens of these TCRs are unknown. In TCRdb, the reads were re-called with MiXCR into one record per CDR3 protein. The data contain around 750,000 distinct CDR3 sequences, about 30% of them singletons. The specimen comprised cultured CD8+ T cells from PBMCs, sampled from culture after CMV antigen stimulation. The origin of the receptors is a human donor in good health (CMV status not recorded). Some clones in this sample may be carry-over from other donors' samples.

Only a few counts were recorded for this clonotype. V and J are TRBV20-1 and TRBJ2-2; D gene ambiguous. Trimming took 1 base from V and 6 from J, leaving 9 bases between them. Germline CDR1 and CDR2: DFQATT and SNEGSKA (reference sequence). The CDR3 covers 13 residues. The CDR3 region has the DNA TGCAGTGCTAGAGGACCTCGACCCGGGGAGCTGTTTTTT. This codes for CSARGPRPGELFF.

This clonotype was counted at least ten times. The chain combines TRBV7-6 with TRBJ2-7, with 7 bases matching TRBD1. With V trimmed by 1 base and J by 0 bases, 3 bases remained unmatched. In germline, CDR1 is SGHVS, CDR2 FNYEAQ. There are 15 residues in the CDR3. The CDR3 loop is CASSLGQGFSYEQYF. The DNA of the CDR3 is TGTGCCAGCAGCTTAGGACAGGGATTCTCCTACGAGCAGTACTTC.

J is TRBJ1-6 and V is TRBV19; D not resolved. Germline V lookup: CDR1 LNHDA, CDR2 SQIVND (reference sequence). CDR3 size: 12 residues. The ends were cut back, 2 bases at V and 7 bases at J, with 3 bases in the middle. The chain's CDR3 is CASSIWNSPLHF. CDR3 DNA sequence: TGTGCCAGTAGTATATGGAATTCACCCCTCCACTTT.

The chain joins TRBV29-1 to TRBJ1-2; 8 bases fit TRBD1. Trimming took 6 bases from V and 5 from J; bases not matched to a gene: 8. CDR3 length equals 13 residues. Germline V CDR1 and CDR2: SQVTM, ANQGSEA. CDR3 residues: CSVGRQGRYGYTF. The CDR3 DNA reads TGCAGCGTAGGCCGACAGGGGCGTTATGGCTACACCTTC.

The gene calls are TRBV12-3 or TRBV12-4 and TRBJ1-4; TRBD1 matches at 8 bases. Losses at the gene ends were 7 bases for V and 8 bases for J; bases not matched to a gene: 12. The CDR3 loop spans 15 amino acids. The CDR3 loop reads CASKPWGRGHEKLFF. CDR3 sequence (DNA): TGTGCCAGCAAGCCCTGGGGCAGGGGGCACGAAAAACTGTTTTTT.

This clonotype was recorded a few times. The rearrangement links TRBV12-3 or TRBV12-4 to TRBJ2-2, with D perhaps matching TRBD1 or TRBD2 (5 bases each). This CDR3 comprises 13 residues. V shed 3 bases and J shed 6 bases, with 8 bases lying between them. CDR3 in amino acids: CASSFGGAGELFF. In DNA form, the CDR3 reads TGTGCCAGCAGTTTTGGGGGTGCCGGGGAGCTGTTTTTT.

The V gene is TRBV7-2, the J gene TRBJ1-6, with D perhaps TRBD1 (6 bases). Between the trimmed V and J ends, which lost 2 bases and 10 bases, there was a span of 21 bases. Germline CDR1 reads SGHTA; CDR2 reads FQGNSA. The length of the CDR3 is 17 residues. CDR3: CASSLTGAGDGRSPLHF. The CDR3 nucleotides are TGTGCCAGCAGCTTAACGGGGGCGGGGGACGGTCGGTCACCCCTCCACTTT.

This chain joins TRBV7-9 and TRBJ1-5; TRBD1 matches 9 bases. The CDR3 covers 12 residues. Germline CDR1 reads SEHNR; CDR2 reads FQNEAQ (reference sequence). Trimming cost V 1 base and J 11 bases; bases outside gene matches: 0. This chain's CDR3 is CASSLGQGAQHF. The CDR3 DNA follows: TGTGCCAGCAGCTTAGGACAGGGGGCCCAGCATTTT.

The chain links TRBV7-9 to TRBJ2-7; 7 nucleotides line up with TRBD1. The CDR3 loop spans 14 amino acids. The germline CDR1 and CDR2 sequences are SEHNR and FQNEAQ (reference sequence). The junction had 7 bases not matched to a gene; V was cut back by 3 bases and J by 5 bases. The CDR3: CASSFRQGYNEQYF. Written as DNA, the CDR3 is TGTGCCAGCAGCTTTCGACAGGGCTACAACGAGCAGTACTTC.

The CDR3 nucleotides are TGTGCCAGCAGCTCATTGGACAGGGCTAATGAGCAGTTCTTC. This codes for CASSSLDRANEQFF. The chain carries TRBV11-2 and TRBJ2-1; 8 bases are a match to TRBD1. CDR1 is SGHAT and CDR2 is FQNNGV in the germline V gene. The CDR3 runs to 14 residues. The V and J ends lost 4 bases and 7 bases, in that order; junction bases with no gene match: 6.

As to this clonotype: Relative to the germline gene, one junction end is altered; a read error may explain this. CDR3 nucleotide sequence: TGTGCTAGCAGCCAAGGGACTAGCGGGGGAAAGACCCTGTACTTC. Translated: CASSQGTSGGKTLYF. The chain carries TRBV7-2 and TRBJ2-5; TRBD2 matches at 14 bases. Germline assignment: CDR1 SGHTA and CDR2 FQGNSA. This CDR3 region has 15 residues.

This clonotype was recorded a few times. In DNA, the CDR3 is TGCGCCAGCAGCCCTTCTTGGAACGGGGGGGCAGTAGGGGAGCTGTTTTTT. It translates to CASSPSWNGGAVGELFF. The rearrangement uses TRBV4-3 and TRBJ2-2; 8 nucleotides align to TRBD2. The ends lost 4 bases at V and 8 bases at J; junction bases unmatched: 15. The germline CDR1 and CDR2 sequences are LGHNA and YSLEER. The CDR3 has 17 residues.

The chain uses TRBV20-1 and TRBJ1-5, with 9 bases that match TRBD1. The ends lost 0 bases at V and 3 bases at J; junction bases unmatched: 9. The CDR3 has 17 amino acids. CDR1 DFQATT and CDR2 SNEGSKA come from the germline V gene (reference sequence). This CDR3 is CSARDFSRDRDNQPQHF. CDR3 in DNA: TGCAGTGCTAGAGATTTTAGCCGGGACAGGGACAATCAGCCCCAGCATTTT.

The chain has TRBV27 and TRBJ2-1; D possibly matches TRBD1 or TRBD2 (6 bases each). The V and J ends lost 8 bases and 7 bases respectively, with 18 bases between them. Germline values: CDR1 MNHEY, CDR2 SMNVEV (reference sequence). This CDR3 comprises 14 residues. DNA for the CDR3: TGTGCCAGCGGACTCGGGGGACAAAAAAATGAGCAGTTCTTC. Its protein product is CASGLGGQKNEQFF.

V usage is TRBV11-2 and J usage is TRBJ1-2; possibly TRBD1 for D (5 bases). Trimming stripped 2 bases from V and 8 bases from J, with 27 bases between. The CDR3 spans 18 residues. Per germline, CDR1 SGHAT and CDR2 FQNNGV. CDR3 amino acids: CASSLTPPFQDIWGGYTF. The CDR3 bases are TGTGCCAGCAGCTTAACCCCTCCTTTTCAAGACATCTGGGGGGGCTACACCTTC.

The J gene is TRBJ1-2, the V gene TRBV20-1, with D perhaps TRBD1 (5 bases). The CDR3 is 14 amino acids. Germline values: CDR1 DFQATT, CDR2 SNEGSKA (reference sequence). V was clipped by 1 base and J by 2 bases, with 11 bases between them. CDR3 in amino acids: CSARGLGENYGYTF. In nucleotides, the CDR3 is TGCAGTGCTAGAGGACTAGGGGAAAACTATGGCTACACCTTC.

The chain combines TRBV7-2 with TRBJ1-4, with TRBD1 matching over 10 bases. The CDR3 is 15 amino acids. With V trimmed by 4 bases and J by 6 bases, 5 bases remained unmatched. The germline V gene encodes CDR1 SGHTA and CDR2 FQGNSA. CDR3: CASSYPGTGDEKLFF. In nucleotides, the CDR3 is TGTGCCAGCAGCTACCCGGGGACAGGGGATGAAAAACTGTTTTTT.

J is TRBJ2-3 and V is TRBV5-6; D might be TRBD2 (5 bases). The germline CDR1 and CDR2 sequences are SGHDT and YYEEEE. The CDR3 totals 14 residues. The V end was cut by 4 bases, the J end by 6 bases, with 15 bases between. This CDR3 reads CASSRGRSSDTQYF. In DNA form, the CDR3 reads TGTGCCAGCAGCCGGGGAAGATCCTCTGATACGCAGTATTTT. Variable domain in full (rest from reference TRBV5-6 and TRBJ2-3): DAGVTQSPTHLIKTRGQQVTLRCSPKSGHDTVSWYQQALGQGPQFIFQYYEEEERQRGNFPDRFSGHQFPNYSSELNVNALLLGDSALYLCASSRGRSSDTQYFGPGTRLTVL.

The V and J genes are TRBV12-5 and TRBJ2-3; 10 bases fit TRBD2. The germline CDR1 and CDR2 sequences are LGHNT and FRNRAP. The CDR3 sequence is 15 residues long. V gave up 5 bases and J gave up 1 base; unmatched junction bases: 3. The CDR3 loop reads CASGGGTSGTDTQYF. DNA for the CDR3: TGTGCTAGTGGTGGAGGGACTAGCGGCACAGATACGCAGTATTTT.

The rearrangement links TRBV27 to TRBJ1-2; D gene uncertain. The V and J ends lost 3 bases and 8 bases respectively, with 10 bases between them. Germline V gives CDR1 MNHEY, CDR2 SMNVEV (reference sequence). The CDR3 runs 12 residues. Here the CDR3 DNA reads TGTGCCAGCAGTTTCCCCGATGGGGGCTACACCTTC. It specifies CASSFPDGGYTF.

This clonotype has just a few counts. The rearrangement links TRBV20-1 to TRBJ2-2, with D unclear. The V end lost 1 base, the J end lost 4 bases, and 4 bases lay between the germline ends. CDR1 and CDR2 from the germline V gene are DFQATT and SNEGSKA (reference sequence). The CDR3 contains 12 residues. CDR3 in DNA: TGCAGTGCTAGAGTTGTCACCGGGGAGCTGTTTTTT. Its protein product is CSARVVTGELFF.

Only a few counts were recorded for this clonotype. The chain links TRBV27 to TRBJ1-5; D ambiguous. The CDR3 extends over 13 amino acids. Germline V lookup: CDR1 MNHEY, CDR2 SMNVEV (reference sequence). Trimming stripped 4 bases from V and 7 bases from J, with 11 bases between. In DNA, the CDR3 is TGTGCCAGCAGTTGGGAGGGCGGCCAGCCCCAGCATTTT. Encoded protein: CASSWEGGQPQHF.

The sample holds many counts of this clonotype. CDR3 sequence: CASSDRGSTDTQYF. The CDR3 DNA reads as TGTGCCAGTAGTGACAGGGGAAGCACAGATACGCAGTATTTT. The J gene is TRBJ2-3, the V gene TRBV19; 8 nucleotides line up with TRBD1. V shed 5 bases and J 0 bases; nucleotides not matched to a gene: 1. The germline V gene has CDR1 LNHDA and CDR2 SQIVND (reference sequence). This CDR3 has 14 amino acids.